Shown below are 10 T cell receptor beta chains from a single sample sequenced in a study of cytomegalovirus exposure and HLA in healthy donors. Vbeta (60) and Jbeta (13) primers were used in the PCR. The repertoire was sequenced with immunoSEQ multiplex PCR; TCRdb's copy has only in-frame clones and lacks some. The table has around 150,000 clones, approximately 83% seen once. Sequencing input: PBMCs. The source of these receptors is a male donor in good health and CMV-seronegative.

This rearrangement joins TRBV27 to TRBJ2-1, with 9 nucleotides matching TRBD2. Trimming at V came to 0 bases and at J to 4 bases, leaving 4 bases not matched to a gene. The CDR3 runs to 16 residues. Germline CDR1 MNHEY, CDR2 SMNVEV (reference sequence). CDR3 in amino acids: CASSLSVAGVYNEQFF. The CDR3 DNA is TGTGCCAGCAGTTTATCGGTAGCGGGGGTATACAATGAGCAGTTCTTC.

This chain connects TRBV5-1 to TRBJ2-3, with TRBD2 matching over 12 bases. The CDR3 contains 17 residues. The trim removed 4 bases at V and 6 bases at J, leaving 12 bases unmatched. From germline, CDR1 is SGHRS and CDR2 YFSETQ. CDR3: CASSGTGGLAGRDTQYF. The CDR3 coding sequence is TGCGCCAGCAGCGGAACAGGGGGACTAGCGGGCCGCGATACGCAGTATTTT.

The table lists this clone with a count of one. The chain employs TRBV4-2 and TRBJ2-3; perhaps TRBD1 as D (5 bases). The V gene lost 1 base and the J gene lost 2 bases, with 10 bases spanning the gap. The CDR3 totals 15 residues. The germline gives CDR1 LGHNA, CDR2 YNFKEQ. CDR3 bases: TGTGCCAGCAGCCAAGGGGGCCAGAACACAGATACGCAGTATTTT. Amino acids: CASSQGGQNTDTQYF.

The V gene is TRBV9, the J gene TRBJ2-2; D unclear. The CDR3 sequence is 12 residues long. The V end was cut by 4 bases, the J end by 6 bases, with 7 bases between. The germline gives CDR1 SGDLS, CDR2 YYNGEE. The CDR3: CASSPLSGELFF. The CDR3 nucleotides are TGTGCCAGCAGCCCCTTATCCGGGGAGCTGTTTTTT.

V usage is TRBV14 and J usage is TRBJ2-3; D is uncertain. Trimming left V 6 bases short and J 3 bases short, with 16 bases between. CDR1 and CDR2 (germline): SGHDN, FVKESK. CDR3 size: 15 residues. CDR3 nucleotide sequence: TGTGCCAGCAGTTTCGTCGCTAGTGGTACAGATACGCAGTATTTT. Protein sequence: CASSFVASGTDTQYF.

This clone showed up just once. The chain couples TRBV7-2 to TRBJ1-1, with TRBD1 identical over 8 bases. Trimming took 5 bases from V and 1 from J; bases not matched to a gene: 9. The germline V gene encodes CDR1 SGHTA and CDR2 FQGNSA. The CDR3 has 16 amino acids. Here the CDR3 DNA reads TGTGCCAGCAGCACACAGGGGGTAGGTACGAACACTGAAGCTTTCTTT. Residues: CASSTQGVGTNTEAFF.

This clone was detected only once. This chain links TRBV5-4 with TRBJ2-2; 11 nucleotides match TRBD1. J was trimmed by 6 bases and V by 0 bases; bases with no gene match: 1. Germline V gene data show CDR1 as SGHNT and CDR2 as YYREEE (reference sequence). This CDR3 comprises 15 residues. The DNA of the CDR3 is TGTGCCAGCAGCTTGGGGACAGGGGGCCCCGGGGAGCTGTTTTTT. Amino acids: CASSLGTGGPGELFF.

The CDR3 nucleotides read TGTGCCAGCAGCTGGGGACTAGCGCCCGCCTACGAGCAGTACTTC. Protein product: CASSWGLAPAYEQYF. V gene TRBV7-8 combines with J gene TRBJ2-7; 10 nucleotides line up with TRBD2. V lost 4 bases, J lost 2 bases, and 5 bases stayed unmatched. CDR1 is SGHVS and CDR2 is FQNEAQ in the germline V gene. This CDR3 contains 15 residues.

The V and J genes are TRBV5-1 and TRBJ1-6; 7 bases map to TRBD1. The junction had 2 bases not matched to a gene; V was cut back by 0 bases and J by 8 bases. Germline CDR1 and CDR2: SGHRS and YFSETQ. This CDR3 region has 14 residues. CDR3 residues: CASSLAQGDSPLHF. The CDR3 DNA reads as TGCGCCAGCAGCTTGGCTCAGGGGGATTCACCCCTCCACTTT.

The chain has TRBV4-3 and TRBJ2-3; a weak D match, TRBD2 (6 bases). V lost 1 base to trimming and J lost 6 bases, with 17 bases between them. The CDR3 contains 16 residues. Looked up from germline, CDR1 is LGHNA and CDR2 is YSLEER. CDR3 residues: CASSQVLGAGMDTQYF. The CDR3 nucleotides are TGCGCCAGCAGCCAAGTTTTAGGGGCGGGGATGGATACGCAGTATTTT.